The clone carrying this T cell receptor (beta chain) is hyperexpanded by share. Its antigen is undetermined. This entry comes from a study of Tregs in tolerant kidney transplant recipients. Data came from immunoSEQ multiplex PCR; TCRdb stores just in-frame clones and leaves some out. The sample includes more than 450 clones, around two fifths of them seen just once. CDR1 MNHNY and CDR2 SVGAGI come from the germline V gene (reference sequence). V was shortened by 7 bases and J by 3 bases, with 19 bases between the two germline ends. The CDR3 length is 15 residues. J is TRBJ2-7 and V is TRBV6-6; perhaps TRBD2 as D (6 bases). The starting material was Tregs from blood cultured with allogeneic cells, obtained before the transplant. The source is a human patient who received a combined kidney and bone marrow transplant. The CDR3 DNA follows: TGTGCCAGCATCAAAGAGGGACTCTCCTTCTACGAGCAGTACTTC. The encoded protein is CASIKEGLSFYEQYF.